This T cell receptor beta chain comes out of a study of cytotoxic CD8 clonotypes in ibrutinib-treated CLL. Profiling relied on immunoSEQ multiplex PCR, and the TCRdb table lists in-frame clones only, not all of them. Of about 300,000 clones in the sample, roughly three quarters were seen once. CDR1 and CDR2 from the germline V gene are SNHLY and FYNNEI. The CDR3 contains 16 residues. Trimming removed 5 bases from V and 2 bases from J, with 17 bases in between. The receptor was isolated from a human donor with chronic lymphocytic leukemia. This sample comprised PBMCs, obtained at disease progression, from a patient treated with ibrutinib. The chain combines TRBV2 with TRBJ2-3; no firm D call. As DNA, the CDR3 is TGTGCCAGCAGTCTTACACTCAATTTAGACACAGATACGCAGTATTTT. Its protein product is CASSLTLNLDTDTQYF.